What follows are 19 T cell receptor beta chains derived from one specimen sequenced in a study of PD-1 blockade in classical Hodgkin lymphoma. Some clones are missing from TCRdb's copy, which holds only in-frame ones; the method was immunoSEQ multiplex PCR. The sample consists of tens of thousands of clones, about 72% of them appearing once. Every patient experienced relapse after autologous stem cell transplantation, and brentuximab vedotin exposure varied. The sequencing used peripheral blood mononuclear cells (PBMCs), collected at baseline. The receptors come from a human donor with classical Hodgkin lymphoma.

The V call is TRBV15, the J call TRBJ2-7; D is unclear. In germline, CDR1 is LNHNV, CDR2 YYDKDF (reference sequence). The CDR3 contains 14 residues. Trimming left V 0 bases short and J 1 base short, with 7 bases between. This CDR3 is CATSRDGTSYEQYF. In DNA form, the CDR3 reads TGTGCCACCAGCAGAGATGGCACTTCCTACGAGCAGTACTTC.

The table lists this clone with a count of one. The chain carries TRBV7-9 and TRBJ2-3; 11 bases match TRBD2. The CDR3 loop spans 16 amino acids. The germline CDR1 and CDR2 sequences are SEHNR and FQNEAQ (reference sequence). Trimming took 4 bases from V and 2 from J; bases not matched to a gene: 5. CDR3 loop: CASSWTSGSTTDTQYF. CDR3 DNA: TGTGCCAGCAGCTGGACTAGCGGGTCCACCACAGATACGCAGTATTTT.

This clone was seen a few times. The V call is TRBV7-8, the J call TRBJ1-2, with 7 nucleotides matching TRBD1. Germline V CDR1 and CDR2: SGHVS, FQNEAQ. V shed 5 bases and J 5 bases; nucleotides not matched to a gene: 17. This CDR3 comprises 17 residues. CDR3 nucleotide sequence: TGTGCCAGCAGCCCGCTCCAGGGGGGAACGAAGAATTATGGCTACACCTTC. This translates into CASSPLQGGTKNYGYTF.

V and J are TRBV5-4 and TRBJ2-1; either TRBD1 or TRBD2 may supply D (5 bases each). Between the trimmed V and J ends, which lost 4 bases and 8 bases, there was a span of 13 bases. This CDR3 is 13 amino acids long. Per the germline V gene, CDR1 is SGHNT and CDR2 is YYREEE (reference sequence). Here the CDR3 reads CASSGGPGDEQFF. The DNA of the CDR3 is TGTGCCAGCAGCGGGGGACCCGGAGATGAGCAGTTCTTC. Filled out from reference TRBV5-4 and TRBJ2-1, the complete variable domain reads ETGVTQSPTHLIKTRGQQVTLRCSSQSGHNTVSWYQQALGQGPQFIFQYYREEENGRGNFPPRFSGLQFPNYSSELNVNALELDDSALYLCASSGGPGDEQFFGPGTRLTVL.

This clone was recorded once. This chain's CDR3 is CASSLDAGKAYEQYF. The CDR3 region has the DNA TGCGCCAGCAGCTTGGATGCGGGAAAAGCCTACGAGCAGTACTTC. V gene TRBV5-1 combines with J gene TRBJ2-7, with a possible D match to TRBD2 (6 bases). The germline V and J ends were trimmed by 0 bases and 2 bases, with 12 bases remaining between them. Looked up from germline, CDR1 is SGHRS and CDR2 is YFSETQ. CDR3 size: 15 residues.

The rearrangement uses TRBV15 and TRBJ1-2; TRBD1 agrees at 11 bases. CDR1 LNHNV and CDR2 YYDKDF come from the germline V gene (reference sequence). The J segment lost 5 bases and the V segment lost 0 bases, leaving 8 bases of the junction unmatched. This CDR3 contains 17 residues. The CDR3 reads CATSRDRTGGGGYGYTF. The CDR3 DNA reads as TGTGCCACCAGCAGAGATAGGACAGGGGGCGGCGGGTATGGCTACACCTTC. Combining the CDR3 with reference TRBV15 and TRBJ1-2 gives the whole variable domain DAMVIQNPRYQVTQFGKPVTLSCSQTLNHNVMYWYQQKSSQAPKLLFHYYDKDFNNEADTPDNFQSRRPNTSFCFLDIRSPGLGDTAMYLCATSRDRTGGGGYGYTFGSGTRLTVV.

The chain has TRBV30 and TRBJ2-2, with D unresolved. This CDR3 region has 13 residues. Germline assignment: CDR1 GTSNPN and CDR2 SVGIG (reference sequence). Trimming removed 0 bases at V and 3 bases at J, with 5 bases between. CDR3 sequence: CAWSVLDTGELFF. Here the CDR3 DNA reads TGTGCCTGGAGTGTACTGGACACCGGGGAGCTGTTTTTT.

This chain's CDR3 is CASSADQETQYF. The CDR3 DNA is TGTGCCAGCAGCGCCGACCAAGAGACCCAGTACTTC. The V and J genes are TRBV9 and TRBJ2-5, with D uncertain. Germline V gene data show CDR1 as SGDLS and CDR2 as YYNGEE. This CDR3 has 12 residues. Trimming left V 3 bases short and J 0 bases short, with 3 bases between.

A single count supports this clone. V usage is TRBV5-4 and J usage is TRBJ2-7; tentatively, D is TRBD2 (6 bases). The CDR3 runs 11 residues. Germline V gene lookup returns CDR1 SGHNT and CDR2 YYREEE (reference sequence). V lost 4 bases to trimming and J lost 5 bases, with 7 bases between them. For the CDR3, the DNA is TGTGCCAGCAGCCAGCGGGACGAGCAGTACTTC. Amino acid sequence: CASSQRDEQYF.

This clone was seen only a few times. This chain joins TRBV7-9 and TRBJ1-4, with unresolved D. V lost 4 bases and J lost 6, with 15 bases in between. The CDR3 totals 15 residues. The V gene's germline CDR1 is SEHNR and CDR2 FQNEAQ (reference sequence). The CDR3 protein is CASSSTSAGDEKLFF. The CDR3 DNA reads TGTGCCAGCAGCTCCACGTCGGCCGGGGATGAAAAACTGTTTTTT. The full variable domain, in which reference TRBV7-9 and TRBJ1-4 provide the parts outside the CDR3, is DTGVSQNPRHKITKRGQNVTFRCDPISEHNRLYWYRQTLGQGPEFLTYFQNEAQLEKSRLLSDRFSAERPKGSFSTLEIQRTEQGDSAMYLCASSSTSAGDEKLFFGSGTQLSVL.

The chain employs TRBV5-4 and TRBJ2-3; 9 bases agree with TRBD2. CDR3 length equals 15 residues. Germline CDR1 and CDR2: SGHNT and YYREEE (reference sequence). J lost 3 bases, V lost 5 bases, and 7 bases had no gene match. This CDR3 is CASRPGTSRTDTQYF. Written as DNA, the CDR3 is TGTGCCAGCAGACCCGGGACTAGCCGGACAGATACGCAGTATTTT.

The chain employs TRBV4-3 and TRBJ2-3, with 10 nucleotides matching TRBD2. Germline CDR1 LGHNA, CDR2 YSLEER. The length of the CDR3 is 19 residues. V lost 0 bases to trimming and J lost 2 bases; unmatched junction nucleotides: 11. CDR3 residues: CASSQELAGTITHTDTQYF. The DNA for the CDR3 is TGCGCCAGCAGCCAAGAACTAGCGGGAACGATTACACACACAGATACGCAGTATTTT.

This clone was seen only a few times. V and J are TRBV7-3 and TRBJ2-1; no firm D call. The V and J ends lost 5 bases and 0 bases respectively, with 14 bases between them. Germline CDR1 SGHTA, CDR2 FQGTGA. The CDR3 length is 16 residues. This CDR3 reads CASSLKAADSYNEQFF. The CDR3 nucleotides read TGTGCCAGCAGCCTAAAAGCCGCGGACTCCTACAATGAGCAGTTCTTC.

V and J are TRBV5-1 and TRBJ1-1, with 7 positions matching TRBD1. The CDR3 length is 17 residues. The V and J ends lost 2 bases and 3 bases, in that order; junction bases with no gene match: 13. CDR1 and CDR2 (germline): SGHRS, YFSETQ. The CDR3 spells CASSFVGPGQGDTEAFF. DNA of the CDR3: TGCGCCAGCAGCTTCGTGGGACCAGGCCAGGGGGACACTGAAGCTTTCTTT. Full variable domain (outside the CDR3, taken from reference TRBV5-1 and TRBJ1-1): KAGVTQTPRYLIKTRGQQVTLSCSPISGHRSVSWYQQTPGQGLQFLFEYFSETQRNKGNFPGRFSGRQFSNSRSEMNVSTLELGDSALYLCASSFVGPGQGDTEAFFGQGTRLTVV.

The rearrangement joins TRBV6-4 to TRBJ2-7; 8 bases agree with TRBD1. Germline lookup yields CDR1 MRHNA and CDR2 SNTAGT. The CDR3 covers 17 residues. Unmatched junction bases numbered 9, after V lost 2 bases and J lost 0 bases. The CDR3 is CASSDPVEGTGSYEQYF. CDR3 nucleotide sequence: TGTGCCAGCAGTGACCCGGTTGAAGGGACAGGCTCCTACGAGCAGTACTTC.

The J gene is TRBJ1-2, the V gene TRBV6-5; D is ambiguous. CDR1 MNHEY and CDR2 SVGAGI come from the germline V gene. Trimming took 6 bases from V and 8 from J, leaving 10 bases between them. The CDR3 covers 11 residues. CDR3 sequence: CASSFSGGYTF. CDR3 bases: TGTGCCAGCAGCTTCTCTGGCGGCTACACCTTC.

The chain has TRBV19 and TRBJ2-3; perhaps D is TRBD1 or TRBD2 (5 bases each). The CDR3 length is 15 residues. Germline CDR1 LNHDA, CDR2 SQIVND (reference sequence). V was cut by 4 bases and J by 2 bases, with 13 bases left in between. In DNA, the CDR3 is TGTGCCAGTAGTACAGGGACGACAGACACAGATACGCAGTATTTT. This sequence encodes CASSTGTTDTDTQYF.

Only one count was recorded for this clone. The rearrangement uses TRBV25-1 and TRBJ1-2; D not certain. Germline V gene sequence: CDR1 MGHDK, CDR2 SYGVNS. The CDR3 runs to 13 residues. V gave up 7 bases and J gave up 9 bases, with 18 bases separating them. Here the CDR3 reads CASTLEGKGSYTF. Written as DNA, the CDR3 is TGTGCCAGCACCCTTGAGGGAAAAGGGAGCTACACCTTC.

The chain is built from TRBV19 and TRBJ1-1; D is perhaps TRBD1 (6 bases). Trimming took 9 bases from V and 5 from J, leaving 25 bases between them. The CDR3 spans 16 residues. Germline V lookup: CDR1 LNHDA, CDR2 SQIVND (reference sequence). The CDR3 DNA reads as TGTGCCAGCGTAACGACATACAGGGCTGAAAGGACTGAAGCTTTCTTT. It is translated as CASVTTYRAERTEAFF.